Reported below is one TCR beta chain. The source of the sample is a study of blood T cell repertoires in COVID-19. Overall study: The samples span acute and convalescent COVID-19 from the United States, Italy and Spain.

The V gene lost 5 bases and the J gene lost 4 bases, with 17 bases spanning the gap. The germline V gene encodes CDR1 MDHEN and CDR2 SYDVKM. This CDR3 has 15 amino acids. The age range of participants was about 18 to 100 years, with residence in some 25 US areas. Produced via immunoSEQ multiplex PCR; TCRdb's table is partial and in-frame only. This sample has around 450,000 clones; roughly 85% occur once, and the top ten carry under 2.5%. The V call is TRBV28, the J call TRBJ1-2; weak D call: TRBD1 (6 bases). The source is a woman under 30 with acute COVID-19. What was sequenced was PBMCs or T cells enriched from blood (not recorded which). The CDR3 bases are TGTGCCAGCAGTGGGTTGGCAGGGGAAATCTATGGCTACACCTTC. Encoded protein: CASSGLAGEIYGYTF.